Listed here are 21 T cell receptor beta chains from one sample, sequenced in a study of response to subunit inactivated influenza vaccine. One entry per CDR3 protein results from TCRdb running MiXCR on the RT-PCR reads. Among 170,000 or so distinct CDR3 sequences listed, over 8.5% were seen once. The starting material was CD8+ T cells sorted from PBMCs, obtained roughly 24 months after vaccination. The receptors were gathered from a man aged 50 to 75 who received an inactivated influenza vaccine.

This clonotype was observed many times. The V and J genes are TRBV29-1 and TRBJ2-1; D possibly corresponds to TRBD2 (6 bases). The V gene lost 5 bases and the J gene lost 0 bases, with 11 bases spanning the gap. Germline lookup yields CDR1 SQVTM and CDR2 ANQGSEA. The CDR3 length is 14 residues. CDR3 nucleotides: TGCAGCGTTCGTAGCGGAAGCTCCTACAATGAGCAGTTCTTC. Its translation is CSVRSGSSYNEQFF.

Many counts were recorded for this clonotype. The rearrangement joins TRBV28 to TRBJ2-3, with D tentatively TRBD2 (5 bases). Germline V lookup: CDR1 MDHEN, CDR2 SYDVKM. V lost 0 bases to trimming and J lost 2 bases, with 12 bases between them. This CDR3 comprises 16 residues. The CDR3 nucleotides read TGTGCCAGCAGTTTATGGATACTAGGCCCCACAGATACGCAGTATTTT. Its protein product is CASSLWILGPTDTQYF.

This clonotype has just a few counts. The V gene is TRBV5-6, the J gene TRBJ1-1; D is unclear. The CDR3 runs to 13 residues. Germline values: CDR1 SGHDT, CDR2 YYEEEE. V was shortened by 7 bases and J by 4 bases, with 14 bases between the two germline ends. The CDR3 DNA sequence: TGTGCCAGCTCGCCCTCAGTGGGCACTGAAGCTTTCTTT. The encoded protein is CASSPSVGTEAFF.

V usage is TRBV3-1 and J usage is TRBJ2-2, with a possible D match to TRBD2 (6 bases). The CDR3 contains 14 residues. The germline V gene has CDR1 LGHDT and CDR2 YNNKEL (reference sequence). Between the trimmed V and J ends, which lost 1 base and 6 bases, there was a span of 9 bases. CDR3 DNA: TGTGCCAGCAGCCAAGCAGGAGGGCCCGGGGAGCTGTTTTTT. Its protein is CASSQAGGPGELFF.

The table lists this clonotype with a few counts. The CDR3 loop reads CASSVSEAGHSPSRGDEQYF. CDR3 DNA sequence: TGTGCCAGCAGTGTTTCTGAGGCGGGACATTCCCCCAGTCGTGGGGACGAGCAGTACTTC. This chain links TRBV2 with TRBJ2-7, with D perhaps being TRBD1 or TRBD2 (6 bases each). The CDR3 consists of 20 residues. Looked up from germline, CDR1 is SNHLY and CDR2 is FYNNEI. The germline V and J ends were trimmed by 4 bases and 5 bases, with 33 bases remaining between them.

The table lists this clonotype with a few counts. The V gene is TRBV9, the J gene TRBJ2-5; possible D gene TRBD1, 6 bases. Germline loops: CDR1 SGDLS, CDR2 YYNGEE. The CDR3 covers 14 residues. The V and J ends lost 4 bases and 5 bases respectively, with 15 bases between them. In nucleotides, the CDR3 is TGTGCCAGCAGCACTGGACAGTTTTCTGAGACCCAGTACTTC. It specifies CASSTGQFSETQYF.

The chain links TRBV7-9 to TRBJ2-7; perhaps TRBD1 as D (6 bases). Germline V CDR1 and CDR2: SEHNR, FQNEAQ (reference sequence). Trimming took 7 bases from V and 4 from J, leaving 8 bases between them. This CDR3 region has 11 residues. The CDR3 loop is CASMQGYEQYF. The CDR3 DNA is TGTGCCAGCATGCAGGGGTACGAGCAGTACTTC.

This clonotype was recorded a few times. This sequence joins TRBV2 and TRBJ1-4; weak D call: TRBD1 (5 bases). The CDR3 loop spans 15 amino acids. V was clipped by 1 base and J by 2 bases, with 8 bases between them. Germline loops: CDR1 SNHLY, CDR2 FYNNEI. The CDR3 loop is CASSEGGWTNEKLFF. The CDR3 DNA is TGTGCCAGCAGTGAAGGGGGGTGGACTAATGAAAAACTGTTTTTT. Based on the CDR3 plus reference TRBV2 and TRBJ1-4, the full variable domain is EPEVTQTPSHQVTQMGQEVILRCVPISNHLYFYWYRQILGQKVEFLVSFYNNEISEKSEIFDDQFSVERPDGSNFTLKIRSTKLEDSAMYFCASSEGGWTNEKLFFGSGTQLSVL.

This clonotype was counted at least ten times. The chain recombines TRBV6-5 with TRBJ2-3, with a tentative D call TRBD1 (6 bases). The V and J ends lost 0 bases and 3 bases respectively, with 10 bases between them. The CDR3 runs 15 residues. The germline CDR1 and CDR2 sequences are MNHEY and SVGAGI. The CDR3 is CASSYSRGRTDTQYF. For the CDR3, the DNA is TGTGCCAGCAGTTACTCGAGGGGGAGAACAGATACGCAGTATTTT.

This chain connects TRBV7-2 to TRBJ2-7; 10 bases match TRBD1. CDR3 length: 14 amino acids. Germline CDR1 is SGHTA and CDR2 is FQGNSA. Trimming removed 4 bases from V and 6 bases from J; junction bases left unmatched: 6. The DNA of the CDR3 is TGTGCCAGCAGCTCTGGGACAGGGGCCTTCGAGCAGTACTTC. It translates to CASSSGTGAFEQYF.

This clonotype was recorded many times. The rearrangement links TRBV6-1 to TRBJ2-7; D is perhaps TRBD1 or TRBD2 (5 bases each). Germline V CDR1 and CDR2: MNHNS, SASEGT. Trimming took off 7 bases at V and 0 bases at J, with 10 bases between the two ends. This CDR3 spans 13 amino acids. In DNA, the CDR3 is TGTGCCAGCACGGGGCGGAACTCCTACGAGCAGTACTTC. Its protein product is CASTGRNSYEQYF.

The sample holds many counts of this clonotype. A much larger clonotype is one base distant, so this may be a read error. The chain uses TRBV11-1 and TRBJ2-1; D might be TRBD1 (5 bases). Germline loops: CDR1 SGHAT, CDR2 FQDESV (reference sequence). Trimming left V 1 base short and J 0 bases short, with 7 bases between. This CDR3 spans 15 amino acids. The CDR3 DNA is TGTGCCAGCAGCTTAGGGACAATCTCCTACAATGAGCAGTTCTTC. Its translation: CASSLGTISYNEQFF. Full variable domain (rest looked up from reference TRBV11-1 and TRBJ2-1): EAEVAQSPRYKITEKSQAVAFWCDPISGHATLYWYRQILGQGPELLVQFQDESVVDDSQLPKDRFSAERLKGVDSTLKIQPAELGDSAMYLCASSLGTISYNEQFFGPGTRLTVL.

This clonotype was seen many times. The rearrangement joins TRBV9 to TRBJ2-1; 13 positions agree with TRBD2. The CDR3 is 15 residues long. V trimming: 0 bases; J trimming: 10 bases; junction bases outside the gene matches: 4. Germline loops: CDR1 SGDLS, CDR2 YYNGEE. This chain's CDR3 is CASSVGLGLAGEQFF. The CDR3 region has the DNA TGTGCCAGCAGCGTAGGCTTGGGACTAGCGGGAGAGCAGTTCTTC.

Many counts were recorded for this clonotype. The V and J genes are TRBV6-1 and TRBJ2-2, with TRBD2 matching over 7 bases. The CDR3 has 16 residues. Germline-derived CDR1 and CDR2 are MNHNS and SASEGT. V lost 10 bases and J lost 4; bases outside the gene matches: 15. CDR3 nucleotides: TGTGCCACCCAACAGTCGGTGGCGGGAGTCACCGGGGAGCTGTTTTTT. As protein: CATQQSVAGVTGELFF.

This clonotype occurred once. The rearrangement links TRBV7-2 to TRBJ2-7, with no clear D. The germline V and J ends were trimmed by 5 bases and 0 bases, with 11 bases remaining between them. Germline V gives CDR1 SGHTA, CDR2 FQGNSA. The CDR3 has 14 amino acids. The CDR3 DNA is TGTGCCAGCAGCGAGGCCGGAAACTCCTACGAGCAGTACTTC. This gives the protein CASSEAGNSYEQYF.

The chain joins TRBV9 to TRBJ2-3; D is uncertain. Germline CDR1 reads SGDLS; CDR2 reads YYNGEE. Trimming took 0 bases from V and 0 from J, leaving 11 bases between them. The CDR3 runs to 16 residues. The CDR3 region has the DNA TGTGCCAGCAGCGTAGTCGGCGGTTTCAGCACAGATACGCAGTATTTT. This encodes CASSVVGGFSTDTQYF.

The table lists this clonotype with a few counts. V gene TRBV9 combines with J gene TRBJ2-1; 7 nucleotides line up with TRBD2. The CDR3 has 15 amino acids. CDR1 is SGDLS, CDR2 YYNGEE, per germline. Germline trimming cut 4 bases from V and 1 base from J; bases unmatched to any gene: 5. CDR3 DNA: TGTGCCAGCAGCCGGGGGGTAGAATCCTACAATGAGCAGTTCTTC. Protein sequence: CASSRGVESYNEQFF.

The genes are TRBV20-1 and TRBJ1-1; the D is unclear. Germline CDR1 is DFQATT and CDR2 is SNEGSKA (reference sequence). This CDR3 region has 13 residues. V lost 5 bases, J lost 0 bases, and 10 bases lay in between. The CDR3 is CSAVRALNTEAFF. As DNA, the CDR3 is TGCAGTGCTGTTCGGGCCCTGAACACTGAAGCTTTCTTT.

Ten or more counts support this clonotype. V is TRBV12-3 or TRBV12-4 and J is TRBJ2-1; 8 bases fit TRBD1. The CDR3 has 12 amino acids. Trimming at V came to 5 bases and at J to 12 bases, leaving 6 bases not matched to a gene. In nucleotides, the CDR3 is TGTGCCAGCAGTCCGACAGGGGCGAGGCAGTTCTTC. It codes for CASSPTGARQFF.

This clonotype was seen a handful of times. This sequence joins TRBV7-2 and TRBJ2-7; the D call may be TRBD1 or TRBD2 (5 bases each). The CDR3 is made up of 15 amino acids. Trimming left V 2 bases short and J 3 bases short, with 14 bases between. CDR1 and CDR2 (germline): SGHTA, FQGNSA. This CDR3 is CASSLSGGALYEQYF. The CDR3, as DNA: TGTGCCAGCAGCTTAAGTGGGGGAGCGCTCTACGAGCAGTACTTC.

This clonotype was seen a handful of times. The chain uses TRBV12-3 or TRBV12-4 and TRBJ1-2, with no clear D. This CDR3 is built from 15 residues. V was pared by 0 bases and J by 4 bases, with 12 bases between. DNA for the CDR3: TGTGCCAGCAGTTTAGCACGGGAGGCTTTCTATGGCTACACCTTC. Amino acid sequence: CASSLAREAFYGYTF.